The following is a TCR beta chain sequence with its context. The target antigen is unknown. This sample stems from a study of T cell repertoires in cytomegalovirus infection. Study observations and caveats: Dominant in the ex vivo response were TCR beta clonotypes restricted by HLA-C and specific for CMV.

TCRdb reprocessed the reads with MiXCR, giving one entry per CDR3 protein. The sample has about 310,000 distinct CDR3 sequences, roughly a sixth seen once. The TCR originated in a human donor in good health (CMV status not recorded). Some clones in this sample may be carry-over from other donors' samples. The sequencing sample was made of PBMCs.

CDR3 region: CASTEDILGTEAFF. DNA for the CDR3: TGTGCCAGCACCGAGGACATCCTGGGGACTGAAGCTTTCTTT. The genes are TRBV9 and TRBJ1-1; perhaps TRBD1 as D (5 bases). The CDR3 sequence is 14 residues long. Germline loops: CDR1 SGDLS, CDR2 YYNGEE. Trimming cost V 6 bases and J 5 bases, with 17 bases left between them.